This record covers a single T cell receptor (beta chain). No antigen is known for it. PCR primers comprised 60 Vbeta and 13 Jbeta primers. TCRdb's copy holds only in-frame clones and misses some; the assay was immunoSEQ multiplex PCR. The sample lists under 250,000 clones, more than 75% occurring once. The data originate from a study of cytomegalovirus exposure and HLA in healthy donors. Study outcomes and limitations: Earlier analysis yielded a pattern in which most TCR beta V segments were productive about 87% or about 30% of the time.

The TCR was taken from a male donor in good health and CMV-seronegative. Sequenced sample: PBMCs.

The CDR3, as DNA: TGTGCCAGCAGTTCTCTCGGGGGGCAAGGCGGCTACACCTTC. As protein: CASSSLGGQGGYTF. The chain joins TRBV27 to TRBJ1-2; the D gene is possibly TRBD1 (6 bases). CDR3 length equals 14 residues. The V end was cut by 4 bases, the J end by 8 bases, with 17 bases between. In germline, CDR1 is MNHEY, CDR2 SMNVEV (reference sequence).